This T cell receptor (beta chain) was documented in a study of T-cell reconstitution after alpha-beta-depleted transplantation in children. General study results and limits: Diversity of TCRbeta at day 60 was high in some patients, arising from surviving recipient T cells and thymic progenitors. Reportedly, only several hundred clones from non-depleted graft cells drove alpha-beta T-cell counts at about two months. At the one-year point after transplant, T-cell counts and TCRbeta diversity were found to come mostly from T cells that had been newly produced.

There are a few counts of this clonotype. Its antigen is unidentified. For TCRbeta, the library was prepared with unique molecular identifiers. TCRdb itself ran the PCR reads through MiXCR, one entry per CDR3 protein. This sample has about 830,000 distinct CDR3 sequences, with 15% to 20% found just once. The V gene's germline CDR1 is SGHRS and CDR2 YFSETQ. The length of the CDR3 is 15 residues. V shed 7 bases, J shed 0 bases, and the junction held 5 bases outside the gene matches. The rearrangement links TRBV5-1 to TRBJ2-2; TRBD2 matches 8 bases. The specimen comprised PBMCs, mostly from graft donor cells, sampled 360 days after TCRalphabeta/CD19-depleted stem cell transplant. The origin of this receptor is a male patient younger than 18 who had a stem cell transplant for acute lymphoblastic leukemia, so the T cells may come from the graft donor. CDR3 in amino acids: CASLGAGANTGELFF. The CDR3 region has the DNA TGCGCCAGCTTAGGAGCGGGGGCGAACACCGGGGAGCTGTTTTTT.